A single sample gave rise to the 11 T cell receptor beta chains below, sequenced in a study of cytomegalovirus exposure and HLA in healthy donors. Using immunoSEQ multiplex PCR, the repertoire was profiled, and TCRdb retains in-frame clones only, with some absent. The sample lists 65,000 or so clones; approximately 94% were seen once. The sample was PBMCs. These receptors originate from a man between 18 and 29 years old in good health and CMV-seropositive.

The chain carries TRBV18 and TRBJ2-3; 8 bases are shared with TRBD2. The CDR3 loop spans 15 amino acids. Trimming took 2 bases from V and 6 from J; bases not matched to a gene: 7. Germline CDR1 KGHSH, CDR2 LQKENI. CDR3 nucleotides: TGTGCCAGCTCACCAGCGGGGGGCCCCTGGGATACGCAGTATTTT. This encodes CASSPAGGPWDTQYF.

The CDR3 bases are TGTGCCAGCAGCCAAGCTGTCTACGAGCAGTACTTC. Translation gives CASSQAVYEQYF. The V gene is TRBV14, the J gene TRBJ2-7; D remains unclear. Looked up from germline, CDR1 is SGHDN and CDR2 is FVKESK. The CDR3 length is 12 residues. Between the trimmed V and J ends, which lost 1 base and 3 bases, there was a span of 4 bases.

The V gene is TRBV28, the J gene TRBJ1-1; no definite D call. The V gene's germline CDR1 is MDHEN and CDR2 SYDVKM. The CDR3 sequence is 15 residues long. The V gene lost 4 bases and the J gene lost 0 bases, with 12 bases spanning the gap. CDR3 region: CASSSPATLNTEAFF. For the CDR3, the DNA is TGTGCCAGCAGTTCCCCAGCGACTCTGAACACTGAAGCTTTCTTT.

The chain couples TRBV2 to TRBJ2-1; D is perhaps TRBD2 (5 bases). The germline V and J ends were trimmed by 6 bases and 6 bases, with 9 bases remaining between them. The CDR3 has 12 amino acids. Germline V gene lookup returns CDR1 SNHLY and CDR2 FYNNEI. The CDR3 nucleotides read TGTGCCAGCAGAGGTGAGGGCAATGAGCAGTTCTTC. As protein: CASRGEGNEQFF.

The CDR3: CASRNPGVTGELFF. CDR3 DNA: TGTGCCAGCAGAAACCCCGGCGTGACAGGGGAGCTGTTTTTT. The genes are TRBV11-2 and TRBJ2-2, with no clear D. Between the trimmed V and J ends, which lost 6 bases and 8 bases, there was a span of 16 bases. Germline CDR1 SGHAT, CDR2 FQNNGV. The CDR3 has 14 amino acids. Drawing the rest from reference TRBV11-2 and TRBJ2-2, the complete variable domain is EAGVAQSPRYKIIEKRQSVAFWCNPISGHATLYWYQQILGQGPKLLIQFQNNGVVDDSQLPKDRFSAERLKGVDSTLKIQPAKLEDSAVYLCASRNPGVTGELFFGEGSRLTVL.

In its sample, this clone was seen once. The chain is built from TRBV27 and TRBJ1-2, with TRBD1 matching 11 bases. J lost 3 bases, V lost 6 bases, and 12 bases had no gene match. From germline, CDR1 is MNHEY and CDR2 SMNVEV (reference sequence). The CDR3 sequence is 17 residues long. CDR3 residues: CASSPQPGQGAYYGYTF. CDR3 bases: TGTGCCAGCAGCCCCCAACCCGGACAGGGGGCCTACTATGGCTACACCTTC.

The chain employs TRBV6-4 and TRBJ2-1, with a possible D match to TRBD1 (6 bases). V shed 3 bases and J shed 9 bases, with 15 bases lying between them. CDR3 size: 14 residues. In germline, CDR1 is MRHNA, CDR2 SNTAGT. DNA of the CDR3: TGTGCCAGCAGTGAGGAGGCAGGGGTCGGTGAGCAGTTCTTC. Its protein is CASSEEAGVGEQFF.

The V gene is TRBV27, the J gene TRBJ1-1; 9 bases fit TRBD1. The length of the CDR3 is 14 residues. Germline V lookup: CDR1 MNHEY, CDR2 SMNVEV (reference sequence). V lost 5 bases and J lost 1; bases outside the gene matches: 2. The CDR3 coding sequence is TGTGCCAGCAGTCAGGGACAGGGGAACACTGAAGCTTTCTTT. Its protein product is CASSQGQGNTEAFF.

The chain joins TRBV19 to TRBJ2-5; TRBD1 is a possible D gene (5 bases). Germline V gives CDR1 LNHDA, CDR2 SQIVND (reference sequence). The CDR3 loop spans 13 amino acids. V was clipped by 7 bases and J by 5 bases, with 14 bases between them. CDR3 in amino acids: CASMRSGMETQYF. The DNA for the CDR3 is TGTGCCAGTATGAGATCAGGGATGGAGACCCAGTACTTC.

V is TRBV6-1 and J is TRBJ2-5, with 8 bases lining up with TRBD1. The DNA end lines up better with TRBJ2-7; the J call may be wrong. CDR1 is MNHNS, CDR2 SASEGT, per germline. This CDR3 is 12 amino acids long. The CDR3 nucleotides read TGTGCCAGCAGTGGGACAGGGCCCGAGCAGTACTTC. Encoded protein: CASSGTGPEQYF.

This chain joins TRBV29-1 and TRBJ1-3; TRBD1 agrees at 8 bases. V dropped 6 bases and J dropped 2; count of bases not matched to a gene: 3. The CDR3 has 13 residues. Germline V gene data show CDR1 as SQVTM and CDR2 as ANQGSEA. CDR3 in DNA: TGCAGCGTAGGGACAGGCACTGGAAACACCATATATTTT. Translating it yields CSVGTGTGNTIYF.